The 28 T cell receptor beta chains given below trace back to one sample, sequenced in a study of blood T cell repertoires in COVID-19. The repertoire was sequenced with immunoSEQ multiplex PCR; TCRdb's copy has only in-frame clones and lacks some. The table lists about 140,000 clones, almost 85% of them singletons. The sequenced sample was PBMCs or T cells enriched from blood (not recorded which). All receptors derive from a woman in her forties or fifties with acute COVID-19.

V usage is TRBV3-1 (or the pseudogene TRBV3-2) and J usage is TRBJ2-1; D is unresolved. The germline CDR1 and CDR2 sequences are LGHDT and YNNKEL (reference sequence). Trimming left V 2 bases short and J 9 bases short, with 11 bases between. The CDR3 has 13 amino acids. CDR3 sequence reads: CASSQPRGSEQFF. The CDR3 DNA reads TGTGCCAGCAGCCAACCACGAGGCAGTGAGCAGTTCTTC.

The CDR3 region has the DNA TGTGCCAGCAGCGTAGAGGCAGGGGGAGAGACCCAGTACTTC. Translated: CASSVEAGGETQYF. The gene calls are TRBV9 and TRBJ2-5; TRBD1 matches at 7 bases. CDR1 and CDR2 (germline): SGDLS, YYNGEE. V shed 0 bases, J shed 4 bases, and the junction held 3 bases outside the gene matches. CDR3 length: 14 residues.

The chain recombines TRBV30 with TRBJ2-1; TRBD2 might be the D (5 bases). The germline gives CDR1 GTSNPN, CDR2 SVGIG (reference sequence). Trimming shortened V by 2 bases and J by 14 bases, and 16 bases separated the two germline ends. This CDR3 comprises 12 residues. This CDR3 reads CAWSPLAQRKFF. The CDR3 DNA reads TGTGCCTGGAGTCCGCTAGCCCAAAGGAAGTTCTTC.

The chain combines TRBV29-1 with TRBJ1-2; D not resolved. This CDR3 has 13 residues. The germline CDR1 and CDR2 sequences are SQVTM and ANQGSEA. The germline V and J ends were trimmed by 6 bases and 1 base, with 12 bases remaining between them. CDR3 in amino acids: CSVMGQYNYGYTF. The CDR3 DNA is TGCAGCGTGATGGGCCAATATAACTATGGCTACACCTTC.

V usage is TRBV5-5 and J usage is TRBJ2-1, with 7 bases matching TRBD2. CDR3 size: 15 residues. CDR1 is SGHKS and CDR2 is YYEKEE in the germline V gene (reference sequence). V lost 0 bases, J lost 3 bases, and 3 bases stayed unmatched. CDR3 amino acids: CASSLVLAYYNEQFF. Written as DNA, the CDR3 is TGTGCCAGCAGCTTGGTACTAGCGTACTACAATGAGCAGTTCTTC.

The V call is TRBV28, the J call TRBJ1-1, with D hard to call. Germline-derived CDR1 and CDR2 are MDHEN and SYDVKM. The CDR3 loop spans 13 amino acids. V was clipped by 3 bases and J by 1 base, with 6 bases between them. The CDR3 DNA reads TGTGCCAGCAGTTTTTCAGGGAACACTGAAGCTTTCTTT. This codes for CASSFSGNTEAFF. Complete variable domain (other parts from reference TRBV28 and TRBJ1-1): DVKVTQSSRYLVKRTGEKVFLECVQDMDHENMFWYRQDPGLGLRLIYFSYDVKMKEKGDIPEGYSVSREKKERFSLILESASTNQTSMYLCASSFSGNTEAFFGQGTRLTVV.

This chain connects TRBV5-1 to TRBJ1-1; 8 nucleotides match TRBD1. Germline V gives CDR1 SGHRS, CDR2 YFSETQ. The CDR3 spans 14 residues. Unmatched junction bases numbered 6, after V lost 3 bases and J lost 5 bases. CDR3 in amino acids: CASSSGQGRTEAFF. In DNA, the CDR3 is TGCGCCAGCAGCTCCGGACAGGGACGGACTGAAGCTTTCTTT.

The rearrangement links TRBV4-3 to TRBJ2-3, with D perhaps matching TRBD1 (6 bases). Trimming left V 1 base short and J 8 bases short, with 16 bases between. Germline CDR1 is LGHNA and CDR2 is YSLEER. The CDR3 runs to 15 residues. CDR3 sequence reads: CASSQVRGSAATQYF. The CDR3 DNA is TGCGCCAGCAGCCAAGTTAGGGGGTCGGCAGCTACGCAGTATTTT.

The V gene is TRBV4-2, the J gene TRBJ2-5; D possibly corresponds to TRBD2 (6 bases). Trimming removed 0 bases at V and 2 bases at J, with 13 bases between. The germline CDR1 and CDR2 sequences are LGHNA and YNFKEQ. The CDR3 spans 16 residues. The CDR3 region has the DNA TGTGCCAGCAGCCAAGATCTGGGGGGTGGGCAAGAGACCCAGTACTTC. Translating gives CASSQDLGGGQETQYF.

The rearrangement links TRBV5-4 to TRBJ2-7; 8 bases fit TRBD2. Per germline, CDR1 SGHNT and CDR2 YYREEE (reference sequence). Germline trimming cut 4 bases from V and 0 bases from J; bases unmatched to any gene: 6. This CDR3 region has 15 residues. The CDR3 DNA sequence: TGTGCCAGCAGCCCTCTAGCGGGCCACTCCTACGAGCAGTACTTC. This gives the protein CASSPLAGHSYEQYF.

J is TRBJ2-3 and V is TRBV9; TRBD2 matches 10 bases. The J segment lost 4 bases and the V segment lost 4 bases, leaving 3 bases of the junction unmatched. Germline assignment: CDR1 SGDLS and CDR2 YYNGEE. This CDR3 spans 14 amino acids. CDR3 loop: CASSLAGVSDTQYF. In DNA, the CDR3 is TGTGCCAGCAGCCTAGCGGGAGTTTCAGATACGCAGTATTTT. Full variable domain (remainder filled in from reference TRBV9 and TRBJ2-3): DSGVTQTPKHLITATGQRVTLRCSPRSGDLSVYWYQQSLDQGLQFLIQYYNGEERAKGNILERFSAQQFPDLHSELNLSSLELGDSALYFCASSLAGVSDTQYFGPGTRLTVL.

This clone was observed once. The CDR3 sequence: CASSQEGAGVRGETQYF. The CDR3 DNA follows: TGTGCCAGCAGCCAAGAGGGGGCGGGAGTACGAGGGGAGACCCAGTACTTC. This sequence joins TRBV3-1 (or the pseudogene TRBV3-2) and TRBJ2-5, with a possible D match to TRBD2 (7 bases). Germline lookup yields CDR1 LGHDT and CDR2 YNNKEL (reference sequence). The CDR3 loop spans 17 amino acids. The V gene lost 0 bases and the J gene lost 5 bases, with 19 bases spanning the gap.

The V and J genes are TRBV3-1 (or the pseudogene TRBV3-2) and TRBJ2-7; D is perhaps TRBD1 (6 bases). The CDR3 spans 14 residues. Germline-derived CDR1 and CDR2 are LGHDT and YNNKEL (reference sequence). V was clipped by 0 bases and J by 2 bases, with 8 bases between them. The CDR3 DNA reads as TGTGCCAGCAGCCAAGAGGCAGGGGCCTACGAGCAGTACTTC. Translated: CASSQEAGAYEQYF.

In its sample, this clone was seen many times. The chain uses TRBV27 and TRBJ2-7, with 8 positions matching TRBD1. Per the germline V gene, CDR1 is MNHEY and CDR2 is SMNVEV (reference sequence). The V gene end was trimmed by 6 bases and the J gene end by 0 bases; junction bases not matched to a gene: 7. CDR3 length: 15 residues. CDR3 sequence reads: CASSGTGFSSYEQYF. The CDR3 DNA reads as TGTGCCAGCAGCGGGACAGGTTTTAGCTCCTACGAGCAGTACTTC.

The gene calls are TRBV28 and TRBJ2-3, with TRBD2 matching over 7 bases. The V segment lost 6 bases and the J segment 5 bases; nucleotides outside the gene matches: 14. The CDR3 is 16 amino acids. The germline V gene encodes CDR1 MDHEN and CDR2 SYDVKM. Here the CDR3 reads CASSGGSAGDGDTQYF. The CDR3 bases are TGTGCCAGCAGCGGGGGATCGGCGGGAGACGGAGATACGCAGTATTTT.

The genes are TRBV27 and TRBJ1-2; TRBD1 agrees at 9 bases. Germline V gives CDR1 MNHEY, CDR2 SMNVEV (reference sequence). This CDR3 region has 14 residues. V lost 8 bases and J lost 5; bases outside the gene matches: 9. CDR3 coding DNA: TGTGCCAGCTCCGTGGACAGGGGCGGGTATGGCTACACCTTC. Its translation: CASSVDRGGYGYTF.

This clone was observed a single time. The chain joins TRBV7-9 to TRBJ2-7, with TRBD2 matching 7 bases. The ends lost 7 bases at V and 5 bases at J; junction bases unmatched: 17. There are 16 residues in the CDR3. Per the germline V gene, CDR1 is SEHNR and CDR2 is FQNEAQ (reference sequence). The CDR3 loop reads CASTQRGVGAADEQYF. The CDR3 DNA follows: TGTGCCAGCACCCAACGGGGGGTAGGAGCGGCCGACGAGCAGTACTTC.

V is TRBV5-1 and J is TRBJ2-7; 10 nucleotides line up with TRBD2. J lost 3 bases, V lost 3 bases, and 3 bases had no gene match. The CDR3 consists of 14 residues. Germline CDR1 reads SGHRS; CDR2 reads YFSETQ. This CDR3 reads CASSSLAGNYEQYF. The DNA of the CDR3 is TGCGCCAGCAGCTCACTAGCGGGGAACTACGAGCAGTACTTC. The whole variable domain, filled in from reference TRBV5-1 and TRBJ2-7, reads KAGVTQTPRYLIKTRGQQVTLSCSPISGHRSVSWYQQTPGQGLQFLFEYFSETQRNKGNFPGRFSGRQFSNSRSEMNVSTLELGDSALYLCASSSLAGNYEQYFGPGTRLTVT.

The rearrangement uses TRBV24-1 and TRBJ1-1, with 7 bases that match TRBD1. J was trimmed by 4 bases and V by 6 bases; bases with no gene match: 4. Looked up from germline, CDR1 is KGHDR and CDR2 is SFDVKD. The length of the CDR3 is 13 residues. This chain's CDR3 is CATSRDSLTEAFF. As DNA, the CDR3 is TGTGCCACCAGTAGGGACAGTCTCACTGAAGCTTTCTTT.

The gene calls are TRBV12-3 or TRBV12-4 and TRBJ2-1; 7 bases map to TRBD1. V was pared by 7 bases and J by 9 bases, with 9 bases of the junction left unmatched. This CDR3 region has 13 residues. The CDR3 reads CASTHTDRTEQFF. The CDR3 DNA reads as TGTGCCAGCACCCACACGGACAGGACTGAGCAGTTCTTC.

The chain recombines TRBV27 with TRBJ2-1; possible D gene TRBD2, 6 bases. Per germline, CDR1 MNHEY and CDR2 SMNVEV (reference sequence). The V and J ends lost 6 bases and 8 bases respectively, with 14 bases between them. This CDR3 has 13 residues. The chain's CDR3 is CASRPTSWHEQFF. DNA of the CDR3: TGTGCCAGCAGGCCGACTAGTTGGCATGAGCAGTTCTTC.

The rearrangement uses TRBV7-8 and TRBJ2-2; D is possibly TRBD1 (7 bases). Trimming took off 3 bases at V and 7 bases at J, with 18 bases between the two ends. The CDR3 has 16 residues. Looked up from germline, CDR1 is SGHVS and CDR2 is FQNEAQ. The CDR3 reads CASSFVRQGGVGELFF. For the CDR3, the DNA is TGTGCCAGCAGCTTTGTCAGACAGGGAGGAGTCGGGGAGCTGTTTTTT.

The chain is built from TRBV7-3 and TRBJ2-4, with D possibly being TRBD2 (6 bases). Germline V gene data show CDR1 as SGHTA and CDR2 as FQGTGA. The germline V and J ends were trimmed by 5 bases and 7 bases, with 27 bases remaining between them. CDR3 length equals 18 residues. The CDR3 sequence is CASSPQGPANPGGNIQYF. The CDR3 DNA follows: TGTGCCAGCAGCCCCCAGGGCCCCGCGAACCCTGGGGGGAACATTCAGTACTTC.

The V gene is TRBV5-5, the J gene TRBJ1-6, with no clear D. V lost 0 bases, J lost 9 bases, and 7 bases lay in between. Germline CDR1 and CDR2: SGHKS and YYEKEE (reference sequence). This CDR3 spans 13 amino acids. CDR3 in DNA: TGTGCCAGCAGCTTGGAGCCGGGTTCACCCCTCCACTTT. Translation gives CASSLEPGSPLHF. Combining the CDR3 with reference TRBV5-5 and TRBJ1-6 gives the whole variable domain DAGVTQSPTHLIKTRGQQVTLRCSPISGHKSVSWYQQVLGQGPQFIFQYYEKEERGRGNFPDRFSARQFPNYSSELNVNALLLGDSALYLCASSLEPGSPLHFGNGTRLTVT.

CDR3 sequence: CASSRTGQGNTEAFF. CDR3 nucleotide sequence: TGCGCCAGCAGCCGAACAGGACAGGGGAACACTGAAGCTTTCTTT. The chain carries TRBV4-1 and TRBJ1-1; TRBD1 aligns across 8 bases. Per the germline V gene, CDR1 is MGHRA and CDR2 is YSYEKL. This CDR3 region has 15 residues. Trimming cost V 4 bases and J 1 base; bases outside gene matches: 5.

V is TRBV2 and J is TRBJ2-5; D gene uncertain. V was cut by 3 bases and J by 5 bases, with 7 bases left in between. The CDR3 length is 12 residues. Germline CDR1 is SNHLY and CDR2 is FYNNEI. The CDR3 spells CASSDSFETQYF. The CDR3 DNA reads TGTGCCAGCAGTGACAGTTTTGAGACCCAGTACTTC.

This chain connects TRBV6-5 to TRBJ2-7, with TRBD2 identical over 7 bases. The V gene's germline CDR1 is MNHEY and CDR2 SVGAGI. The CDR3 contains 16 residues. V was clipped by 1 base and J by 0 bases; unmatched bases: 6. The CDR3 coding sequence is TGTGCCAGCAGTTACTTACTAGCGCGACACTCCTACGAGCAGTACTTC. Its protein is CASSYLLARHSYEQYF.

The chain is built from TRBV11-2 and TRBJ2-2; TRBD1 aligns across 9 bases. The trim removed 6 bases at V and 0 bases at J, leaving 5 bases unmatched. Per germline, CDR1 SGHAT and CDR2 FQNNGV. This CDR3 has 16 residues. The CDR3 region is CASSKNRGPNTGELFF. In nucleotides, the CDR3 is TGTGCCAGCAGTAAGAACAGGGGGCCGAACACCGGGGAGCTGTTTTTT.